The rows below give T cell receptor beta chains drawn from one sample of a study of shared clonotypes between healthy human individuals. Sequenced by immunoSEQ multiplex PCR; TCRdb stores in-frame clones only, minus some. The sample shows almost 750,000 clones, approximately 72% of them seen only once. Sequenced input: memory CD4+ T cells sorted from blood. The receptor set was obtained from a woman under 40 in good health. Each CDR3 is given with its conserved first and last residue. D genes are given only for firm matches. The size entry is marked missing in some rows and otherwise reads once, few, many or a size class.

TRBV7-2	TRBD1	.	TRBJ2-7	TGTGCCAGCAGCGCAAACAGGGGCTACGAGCAGTACTTC	CASSANRGYEQYF
TRBV11-2	TRBD2	.	TRBJ2-1	TGTGCCAGCAGCTCAAATAGCGGGAGTTATGGGAATGAGCAGTTCTTC	CASSSNSGSYGNEQFF
TRBV4-2	.	few	TRBJ2-7	TGTGCCAGCAGCCAAGATCCCGGGAGCTCCTACGAGCAGTACTTC	CASSQDPGSSYEQYF
TRBV2	.	.	TRBJ2-7	TGTGCCAGCAGTGAGGGCAGGGATACCTACGAGCAGTACTTC	CASSEGRDTYEQYF
TRBV19	TRBD1	.	TRBJ1-1	TGTGCCAGTAGCGGACAGGGCGGATACACTGAAGCTTTCTTT	CASSGQGGYTEAFF
TRBV11-2	TRBD1	.	TRBJ2-3	TGTGCCAGCAGCTTAGGGACGACAGGGGGCTTGACAGATACGCAGTATTTT	CASSLGTTGGLTDTQYF
TRBV11-3	.	.	TRBJ2-3	TGTGCCAGCAGCTTAGGTGGAATGGGCGATACGCAGTATTTT	CASSLGGMGDTQYF
TRBV5-1	.	.	TRBJ2-1	TGCGCCAGCAGCTTGGGAGACCGAGACGGCAATGAGCAGTTCTTC	CASSLGDRDGNEQFF
TRBV5-1	.	.	TRBJ2-7	TGCGCCAGCAGCTTTGACCGCTCCTACGAGCAGTACTTC	CASSFDRSYEQYF
TRBV11-2	.	few	TRBJ2-1	TGTGCCAGCAGCAACCGGGGGATGGGGCACAATGAGCAGTTCTTC	CASSNRGMGHNEQFF
TRBV28	TRBD1	.	TRBJ1-1	TGTGCCAGCAGGACAGGGGGCAACACTGAAGCTTTCTTT	CASRTGGNTEAFF
TRBV5-1	.	many	TRBJ2-7	TGCGCCAGCCTTTCCGCCCGTGGGATTGACTACGAGCAGTACTTC	CASLSARGIDYEQYF
TRBV15	.	once	TRBJ2-1	TGTGCCACCAGAGAATATTCTGGGGAGCAGTTCTTC	CATREYSGEQFF
TRBV7-2	.	.	TRBJ1-2	TGTGCCAGCAGCTTTTTGGGGGCATTTGGCTACACCTTC	CASSFLGAFGYTF
TRBV5-1	.	once	TRBJ2-1	TGCGCCAGCAGCTTGGGGCGGCTTCACAATGAGCAGTTCTTC	CASSLGRLHNEQFF
TRBV21-1	.	.	TRBJ1-5	TGTGCCAGCAGCAGATGGACAGGTGATCAGCCCCAGCATTTT	CASSRWTGDQPQHF
TRBV5-1	TRBD1	.	TRBJ1-1	TGCGCCAGCAGCCAGGGACAGCTTGCCACTGAAGCTTTCTTT	CASSQGQLATEAFF
TRBV28	.	.	TRBJ1-5	TGTGCCAGCAGTCAACAGGAGTTTAGCAATCAGCCCCAGCATTTT	CASSQQEFSNQPQHF
TRBV19	.	.	TRBJ2-1	TGTGCCAGTAGCGCCAGTGGACGCTCAAATGAGCAGTTCTTC	CASSASGRSNEQFF
TRBV6-1	TRBD2	few	TRBJ2-3	TGTGCCAGCGGGAGGGTGCCCTCCGATACGCAGTATTTT	CASGRVPSDTQYF
TRBV19	.	.	TRBJ1-2	TGTGCCAGTACCAACAGTGGCAGGACTAACTATGGCTACACCTTC	CASTNSGRTNYGYTF
TRBV7-9	.	.	TRBJ2-1	TGTGCCAGCAGCCGGGGGGCGAGCTACAATGAGCAGTTCTTC	CASSRGASYNEQFF
TRBV19	.	.	TRBJ1-3	TGTGCCAGTAGCGCCCGGGAGACCGGGAACACCATATATTTT	CASSARETGNTIYF
TRBV28	TRBD1	.	TRBJ2-6	TGTGCCAGCAGTTCACTGGGACAGGCTAGCTCTGGGGCCAACGTCCTGACTTTC	CASSSLGQASSGANVLTF
TRBV27	.	.	TRBJ1-1	TGTGCCAGCATCTGGGAACGAGATGAAGCTTTCTTT	CASIWERDEAFF
TRBV7-9	.	.	TRBJ1-2	TGTGCCAGCAGCTTAGGGACATCAGCTAACTATGGCTACACCTTC	CASSLGTSANYGYTF
TRBV19	.	.	TRBJ1-4	TGTGCCAGTAGTATTTTGACAGGTGGGAATGAAAAACTGTTTTTT	CASSILTGGNEKLFF
TRBV5-8	TRBD1	.	TRBJ2-3	TGTGCCAGCAGCCGGGACAGGGCTAGCACAGATACGCAGTATTTT	CASSRDRASTDTQYF
TRBV4-1	.	.	TRBJ2-7	TGCGCCAGCAGCCAAGGAGACGCGGCCTACGAGCAGTACTTC	CASSQGDAAYEQYF
TRBV27	.	.	TRBJ2-7	TGTGCCAGCAGTCTCCCTGGGACAAGCACCTACGAGCAGTACTTC	CASSLPGTSTYEQYF
TRBV18	.	.	TRBJ2-1	TGTGCCAGCTCACCGGCCGGGACTCACAATGAGCAGTTCTTC	CASSPAGTHNEQFF